This entry lists 23 T cell receptor beta chains sequenced from one sample in a study of T-cell memory formation after mild COVID-19. One entry per CDR3 protein results from TCRdb running MiXCR on the 5' RACE reads. The top ten hold roughly 12% of the sample, which has hundreds of thousands of distinct CDR3 sequences, 15% to 20% seen once. Source material: PBMCs or a T cell subset sorted from them (not recorded which). These receptors were obtained from an adult woman who had mild COVID-19 (a few samples of this study predate the infection). Cell type and time point are not known.

This clonotype was seen more than once but under ten times. V gene TRBV6-2 or TRBV6-3 combines with J gene TRBJ2-5, with a possible D match to TRBD1 (5 bases). The CDR3 is made up of 16 amino acids. Germline CDR1 MNHEY, CDR2 SVGEGT. V gave up 6 bases and J gave up 2 bases, with 19 bases separating them. CDR3 protein: CASRRKGPTYQETQYF. The CDR3, as DNA: TGTGCCAGCAGAAGAAAGGGGCCGACATATCAAGAGACCCAGTACTTC.

In this sample, this clonotype turned up a few times. The CDR3 here is CASRDRVSYEQYF. CDR3 coding DNA: TGTGCCAGCCGGGACAGGGTCTCCTACGAGCAGTACTTC. The rearrangement links TRBV7-8 to TRBJ2-7, with 9 bases matching TRBD1. The CDR3 has 13 residues. V was pared by 8 bases and J by 0 bases, with 2 bases of the junction left unmatched. Germline CDR1 SGHVS, CDR2 FQNEAQ.

This clonotype has just a few counts. The chain joins TRBV5-1 to TRBJ2-3; TRBD1 matches at 9 bases. The CDR3 totals 15 residues. V dropped 4 bases and J dropped 3; count of bases not matched to a gene: 6. Germline CDR1 is SGHRS and CDR2 is YFSETQ. In DNA form, the CDR3 reads TGCGCCAGCAGCACAGGGACAGGGATTACAGATACGCAGTATTTT. Its protein product is CASSTGTGITDTQYF. The whole variable domain, filled in from reference TRBV5-1 and TRBJ2-3, reads KAGVTQTPRYLIKTRGQQVTLSCSPISGHRSVSWYQQTPGQGLQFLFEYFSETQRNKGNFPGRFSGRQFSNSRSEMNVSTLELGDSALYLCASSTGTGITDTQYFGPGTRLTVL.

The chain combines TRBV6-2 or TRBV6-3 with TRBJ2-7; TRBD1 matches 8 bases. The CDR3 runs 16 residues. Trimming at V came to 4 bases and at J to 1 base, leaving 9 bases not matched to a gene. The germline CDR1 and CDR2 sequences are MNHEY and SVGEGT. The CDR3, as DNA: TGTGCCAGCAGTTCTCCAGTGGACAGGGCTTCCTACGAGCAGTACTTC. It specifies CASSSPVDRASYEQYF.

The chain employs TRBV20-1 and TRBJ1-6, with 8 positions matching TRBD1. CDR1 and CDR2 (germline): DFQATT, SNEGSKA (reference sequence). The V segment lost 3 bases and the J segment 1 base; nucleotides outside the gene matches: 8. The CDR3 spans 17 residues. Here the CDR3 reads CSASWAGGESYNSPLHF. For the CDR3, the DNA is TGCAGTGCTAGCTGGGCAGGGGGCGAATCCTATAATTCACCCCTCCACTTT.

The gene calls are TRBV7-9 and TRBJ2-5, with a weak D call TRBD1 (6 bases). Germline lookup yields CDR1 SEHNR and CDR2 FQNEAQ (reference sequence). V was trimmed by 1 base and J by 3 bases, leaving 9 bases between them. This CDR3 region has 14 residues. The CDR3 coding sequence is TGTGCCAGCAGCTTAGGGACAGTCAAAGAGACCCAGTACTTC. Amino acid sequence: CASSLGTVKETQYF.

This clonotype was counted at least ten times. The V call is TRBV11-2, the J call TRBJ2-3; the D gene is possibly TRBD1 (6 bases). This CDR3 contains 17 residues. Germline CDR1 is SGHAT and CDR2 is FQNNGV. The V and J ends lost 5 bases and 2 bases respectively, with 20 bases between them. CDR3 sequence reads: CASSIAPYTGTTDTQYF. DNA of the CDR3: TGTGCCAGCAGCATCGCCCCCTACACAGGGACCACAGATACGCAGTATTTT. The variable domain in full, completed from reference TRBV11-2 and TRBJ2-3, reads EAGVAQSPRYKIIEKRQSVAFWCNPISGHATLYWYQQILGQGPKLLIQFQNNGVVDDSQLPKDRFSAERLKGVDSTLKIQPAKLEDSAVYLCASSIAPYTGTTDTQYFGPGTRLTVL.

The gene calls are TRBV20-1 and TRBJ2-4; D may be TRBD2 (5 bases). Germline lookup yields CDR1 DFQATT and CDR2 SNEGSKA (reference sequence). The CDR3 contains 18 residues. V lost 0 bases to trimming and J lost 5 bases, with 23 bases between them. The CDR3 region is CSARDHSEGLRRQNIQYF. The CDR3 DNA reads TGCAGTGCTAGAGATCATTCCGAGGGCTTGCGGCGACAAAACATTCAGTACTTC.

There are a few counts of this clonotype. This chain links TRBV6-1 with TRBJ1-4, with no clear D. The length of the CDR3 is 11 residues. V was clipped by 6 bases and J by 5 bases, with 4 bases between them. The germline V gene encodes CDR1 MNHNS and CDR2 SASEGT. The CDR3 DNA is TGTGCCAGCAGGGTGAATGAAAAACTGTTTTTT. Translating gives CASRVNEKLFF.

This clonotype appeared a few times. V is TRBV7-9 and J is TRBJ2-2; 8 bases agree with TRBD2. The CDR3 consists of 15 residues. The ends lost 4 bases at V and 0 bases at J; junction bases unmatched: 1. CDR1 and CDR2 from the germline V gene are SEHNR and FQNEAQ (reference sequence). This chain's CDR3 is CASSSSGSNTGELFF. The CDR3, as DNA: TGTGCCAGCAGCTCTAGCGGGTCGAACACCGGGGAGCTGTTTTTT.

The table lists this clonotype with many counts. The chain is built from TRBV5-1 and TRBJ2-2; D remains unclear. The ends were cut back, 0 bases at V and 1 base at J, with 10 bases in the middle. The V gene's germline CDR1 is SGHRS and CDR2 YFSETQ. The CDR3 length is 16 residues. The CDR3 spells CASSLDQALNTGELFF. The CDR3 DNA sequence: TGCGCCAGCAGCTTGGATCAAGCACTGAACACCGGGGAGCTGTTTTTT. Using reference TRBV5-1 and TRBJ2-2 for the parts outside the CDR3, the full variable domain is KAGVTQTPRYLIKTRGQQVTLSCSPISGHRSVSWYQQTPGQGLQFLFEYFSETQRNKGNFPGRFSGRQFSNSRSEMNVSTLELGDSALYLCASSLDQALNTGELFFGEGSRLTVL.

On this clonotype itself: At one boundary the junction diverges from the germline segment, which might be a read error. This chain uses TRBV14 with TRBJ1-2, with D uncertain. Germline V gene data show CDR1 as SGHDN and CDR2 as FVKESK. The CDR3 covers 11 residues. The CDR3 spells CASSQERRVGF. In DNA form, the CDR3 reads TGTGCCAGCAGCCAGGAGAGGAGAGTTGGATTC.

The chain couples TRBV11-2 to TRBJ2-1; 9 nucleotides agree with TRBD1. The CDR3 consists of 16 residues. Germline CDR1 SGHAT, CDR2 FQNNGV. V was pared by 1 base and J by 7 bases, with 8 bases of the junction left unmatched. The CDR3 sequence: CASSLAPGTGRNEQFF. For the CDR3, the DNA is TGTGCCAGCAGCTTAGCCCCCGGGACAGGGAGGAATGAGCAGTTCTTC.

V and J are TRBV7-7 and TRBJ2-5; D tentatively fits TRBD1 or TRBD2 (5 bases each). In germline, CDR1 is SSHAT, CDR2 FNYEAQ (reference sequence). The CDR3 sequence is 15 residues long. Trimming took 0 bases from V and 2 from J, leaving 10 bases between them. This CDR3 reads CASSLATWGQETQYF. The CDR3 bases are TGTGCCAGCAGCTTAGCGACGTGGGGGCAAGAGACCCAGTACTTC.

This clonotype has ten or more counts. The V gene is TRBV7-9, the J gene TRBJ1-5; 9 bases map to TRBD1. The CDR3 loop spans 15 amino acids. The junction had 10 bases not matched to a gene; V was cut back by 5 bases and J by 8 bases. The germline V gene encodes CDR1 SEHNR and CDR2 FQNEAQ (reference sequence). The CDR3: CASSVGTGPFEPQHF. CDR3 nucleotides: TGTGCCAGCAGCGTGGGGACAGGGCCGTTCGAGCCCCAGCATTTT.

This clonotype was detected only a few times. The chain is built from TRBV14 and TRBJ2-1; 9 bases line up with TRBD1. V lost 5 bases, J lost 0 bases, and 11 bases stayed unmatched. The V gene's germline CDR1 is SGHDN and CDR2 FVKESK. This CDR3 has 18 residues. CDR3 region: CASSYRDRVRGSYNEQFF. In DNA form, the CDR3 reads TGTGCCAGCAGCTACCGGGACAGGGTACGAGGCTCCTACAATGAGCAGTTCTTC.

In its sample, this clonotype was seen a few times. The chain links TRBV7-8 to TRBJ2-5; D gene uncertain. V was pared by 6 bases and J by 2 bases, with 7 bases between. Germline CDR1 is SGHVS and CDR2 is FQNEAQ. CDR3 size: 12 residues. CDR3 in amino acids: CASREQQETQYF. For the CDR3, the DNA is TGTGCCAGCAGGGAACAGCAAGAGACCCAGTACTTC.

V is TRBV18 and J is TRBJ2-1; D uncertain. V lost 3 bases to trimming and J lost 3 bases, with 12 bases between them. The CDR3 consists of 15 residues. Germline V gene sequence: CDR1 KGHSH, CDR2 LQKENI. Here the CDR3 reads CASSPLLAVYNEQFF. The CDR3 region has the DNA TGTGCCAGCTCACCGTTACTCGCAGTCTACAATGAGCAGTTCTTC.

V and J are TRBV5-1 and TRBJ2-1; no clear D gene. The CDR3 covers 15 residues. V lost 2 bases and J 0 bases, leaving 9 bases between the germline ends. The germline V gene encodes CDR1 SGHRS and CDR2 YFSETQ. CDR3 amino acids: CASSLQISSYNEQFF. CDR3 DNA: TGCGCCAGCAGCTTACAGATCAGCTCCTACAATGAGCAGTTCTTC.

The chain couples TRBV6-2 or TRBV6-3 to TRBJ2-5; D gene ambiguous. Germline loops: CDR1 MNHEY, CDR2 SVGEGT. V lost 7 bases, J lost 0 bases, and 9 bases lay in between. The CDR3 extends over 13 amino acids. CDR3 residues: CASTWAYQETQYF. CDR3 sequence (DNA): TGTGCCAGCACTTGGGCGTACCAAGAGACCCAGTACTTC.

CDR3 region: CATSDSVKAGTNEQFF. CDR3 in DNA: TGTGCCACCAGTGATTCCGTGAAGGCGGGCACGAATGAGCAGTTCTTC. The V and J genes are TRBV24-1 and TRBJ2-1; D possibly corresponds to TRBD2 (5 bases). This CDR3 comprises 16 residues. V dropped 2 bases and J dropped 7 bases, with 17 bases sitting between them. Per the germline V gene, CDR1 is KGHDR and CDR2 is SFDVKD.

The chain combines TRBV20-1 with TRBJ1-2; TRBD1 is a possible D gene (5 bases). The CDR3 is 16 amino acids. CDR1 DFQATT and CDR2 SNEGSKA come from the germline V gene (reference sequence). V was clipped by 0 bases and J by 0 bases, with 14 bases between them. The CDR3 DNA is TGCAGTGCTAGAGATGGCAGGGTGGTGGCTAACTATGGCTACACCTTC. Amino acids: CSARDGRVVANYGYTF.

This chain connects TRBV19 to TRBJ2-1; D uncertain. This CDR3 comprises 12 residues. Germline CDR1 is LNHDA and CDR2 is SQIVND (reference sequence). Trimming left V 3 bases short and J 10 bases short, with 10 bases between. In DNA, the CDR3 is TGTGCCAGTAGTATCTCTGGCAGGGAGCAGTTCTTC. It specifies CASSISGREQFF.